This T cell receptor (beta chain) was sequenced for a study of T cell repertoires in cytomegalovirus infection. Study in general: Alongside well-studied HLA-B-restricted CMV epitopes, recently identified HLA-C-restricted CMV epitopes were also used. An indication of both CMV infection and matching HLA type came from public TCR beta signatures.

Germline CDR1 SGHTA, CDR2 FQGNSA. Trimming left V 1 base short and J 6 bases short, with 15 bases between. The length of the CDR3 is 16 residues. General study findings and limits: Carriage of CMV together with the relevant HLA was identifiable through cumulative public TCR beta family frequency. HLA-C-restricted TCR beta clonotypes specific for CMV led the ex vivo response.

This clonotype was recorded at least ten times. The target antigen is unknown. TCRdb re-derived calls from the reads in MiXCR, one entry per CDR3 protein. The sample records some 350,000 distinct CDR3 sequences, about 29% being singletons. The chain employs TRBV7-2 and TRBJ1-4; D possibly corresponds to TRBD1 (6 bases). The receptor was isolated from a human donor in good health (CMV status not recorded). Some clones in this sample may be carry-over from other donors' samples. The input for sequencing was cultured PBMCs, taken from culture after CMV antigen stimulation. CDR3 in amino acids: CASSLGPGVGDEKLFF. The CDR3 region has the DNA TGTGCCAGCAGCTTAGGCCCAGGGGTTGGAGATGAAAAACTGTTTTTT.